This T cell receptor beta chain was found in a study of blood T cells in healthy people across ages. After removal of 3 bases from V and 0 bases from J, the junction contained 11 bases not matched to a gene. CDR3 length: 17 amino acids. From germline, CDR1 is SGHDT and CDR2 YYEEEE. Study results and limitations: The study could not conclusively compare naive and antigen-experienced cells, given its unsorted PBMCs.

The use of a sample-barcoded 5' primer and a J-beta primer mix characterized a second PCR of roughly 7 to 11 cycles. Unique molecular identifiers of 12 random nucleotides labeled each cDNA. Researchers report that each sample yielded at least 2.5 million CDR3-containing paired-end reads. MiXCR, applied by TCRdb to the 5' RACE reads, yields one record per CDR3 protein. The table shows around 1,500,000 distinct CDR3 sequences, with roughly 28% occurring only once. This clonotype was recorded a few times. Its antigen is still unknown. The sample was blood. This receptor was identified in a woman aged 30 to 39 in good health. V is TRBV5-6 and J is TRBJ2-7, with 8 bases matching TRBD2. The CDR3 DNA sequence: TGTGCCAGCAGCTCCATCGGGAGGGGGGATCTCTCCTACGAGCAGTACTTC. It encodes CASSSIGRGDLSYEQYF. The variable domain in full, with the rest retrieved from reference TRBV5-6 and TRBJ2-7, is DAGVTQSPTHLIKTRGQQVTLRCSPKSGHDTVSWYQQALGQGPQFIFQYYEEEERQRGNFPDRFSGHQFPNYSSELNVNALLLGDSALYLCASSSIGRGDLSYEQYFGPGTRLTVT.